Presented here are 29 T cell receptor beta chains from one specimen sequenced in a study of regulatory T cells in long-lasting Graves disease. Building of the TCR beta libraries involved iRepertoire HTBI primers and Arm-PCR of CDR3 regions. MiXCR, run by TCRdb on the multiplex PCR reads, gives a single entry per CDR3 protein. The table includes about 540,000 distinct CDR3 sequences, roughly 14% detected once. Time point of the sample: newly diagnosed GD, antithyroid drugs for less than 3 months. PBMC-extracted RNA yielded the TCR library. These same records also appear under a second study, on T cells in Graves' hyperthyroidism and ophthalmopathy.

Material: peripheral blood mononuclear cells (PBMCs), obtained at new diagnosis, from a patient treated with antithyroid drugs. The source of these receptors is a man aged 30 to 39 with Graves disease.

This clonotype appeared many times. The J gene is TRBJ2-7, the V gene TRBV4-1, with D unresolved. Germline V gives CDR1 MGHRA, CDR2 YSYEKL. Trimming took off 1 base at V and 2 bases at J, with 6 bases between the two ends. The CDR3 loop spans 13 amino acids. The CDR3 sequence is CASSQGDTYEQYF. The CDR3 nucleotides are TGCGCCAGCAGCCAAGGTGACACCTACGAGCAGTACTTC.

V and J are TRBV20-1 and TRBJ2-7; no clear D gene. Germline CDR1 is DFQATT and CDR2 is SNEGSKA (reference sequence). V was clipped by 4 bases and J by 3 bases, with 16 bases between them. The CDR3 has 14 residues. The CDR3 protein is CSATSPRGDYEQYF. The CDR3 DNA follows: TGCAGTGCTACCTCCCCCCGAGGCGACTACGAGCAGTACTTC.

V and J are TRBV5-8 and TRBJ1-3; D is ambiguous. There are 12 residues in the CDR3. V gave up 0 bases and J gave up 7 bases, with 5 bases separating them. Per the germline V gene, CDR1 is SGHTS and CDR2 is YDEGEE. CDR3 DNA: TGTGCCAGCAGCTTGGGGTGGAACACCATATATTTT. As protein: CASSLGWNTIYF.

Concerning this clonotype: A much larger clone lies one base from this, so it may be a read error. The chain couples TRBV5-1 to TRBJ2-7; 11 bases fit TRBD2. Germline V gene data show CDR1 as SGHRS and CDR2 as YFSETQ. The CDR3 has 14 residues. The CDR3 spells CASSIAGGPYERYF. In nucleotides, the CDR3 is TGCGCCAGCAGCATAGCGGGAGGGCCTTACGAGCGGTACTTC.

In the case of this clonotype: This may stem from a read error, because a much larger clone lies one nucleotide away. V and J are TRBV3-1 and TRBJ2-7, with D possibly matching TRBD1 (6 bases). The CDR3 length is 14 residues. The V gene's germline CDR1 is LGHDT and CDR2 YNNKEL (reference sequence). The germline V and J ends were trimmed by 5 bases and 5 bases, with 16 bases remaining between them. The CDR3 sequence: CASSYRYRDDEQYF. The DNA of the CDR3 is TGTGCCAGCAGCTACCGGTACAGGGACGACGAGCAGTACTTC.

This clonotype came up a few times. The rearrangement links TRBV10-3 to TRBJ2-7, with TRBD1 identical over 9 bases. J lost 6 bases, V lost 7 bases, and 10 bases had no gene match. Germline lookup yields CDR1 ENHRY and CDR2 SYGVKD. This CDR3 region has 14 residues. The CDR3 bases are TGTGCCATCAACGCGGGACAGGGTCTCAGCGAGCAGTACTTC. It translates to CAINAGQGLSEQYF.

This clonotype was detected ten times or more. V usage is TRBV6-2 or TRBV6-3 and J usage is TRBJ1-1, with 8 bases fitting TRBD1. This CDR3 contains 14 residues. Trimming at V came to 5 bases and at J to 3 bases, leaving 5 bases not matched to a gene. Germline lookup yields CDR1 MNHEY and CDR2 SVGEGT. CDR3 sequence: CASSRQGRDTEAFF. In DNA form, the CDR3 reads TGTGCCAGCAGTCGACAGGGGAGGGACACTGAAGCTTTCTTT.

This chain links TRBV5-1 with TRBJ2-4; D assignment may be TRBD1 or TRBD2 (5 bases each). Germline V CDR1 and CDR2: SGHRS, YFSETQ. The germline V and J ends were trimmed by 0 bases and 6 bases, with 16 bases remaining between them. The CDR3 runs to 16 residues. In DNA, the CDR3 is TGCGCCAGCAGCTTGGGTCTCCGGGACGGTGGAAACATTCAGTACTTC. Amino acid sequence: CASSLGLRDGGNIQYF.

This clonotype came up a few times. The V gene is TRBV6-2 or TRBV6-3, the J gene TRBJ1-5, with unresolved D. Germline-derived CDR1 and CDR2 are MNHEY and SVGEGT. The germline V and J ends were trimmed by 0 bases and 0 bases, with 6 bases remaining between them. The CDR3 length is 15 residues. CDR3 DNA: TGTGCCAGCAGTTACTCAACGACTAGCAATCAGCCCCAGCATTTT. Translating it yields CASSYSTTSNQPQHF.

This clonotype was recorded at least ten times. This rearrangement joins TRBV6-1 to TRBJ2-3; a weak D match, TRBD2 (6 bases). Looked up from germline, CDR1 is MNHNS and CDR2 is SASEGT. There are 18 residues in the CDR3. V gave up 4 bases and J gave up 2 bases, with 22 bases separating them. The CDR3 bases are TGTGCCAGCAGTGGGGTGGCGGGAAAGAGGAGATACACAGATACGCAGTATTTT. It codes for CASSGVAGKRRYTDTQYF.

This clonotype was counted at least ten times. The CDR3 bases are TGTGCCAGCAGTTTTAGGACTAACTCCTACAATGAGCAGTTCTTC. It codes for CASSFRTNSYNEQFF. The chain recombines TRBV28 with TRBJ2-1, with a possible D match to TRBD2 (6 bases). The CDR3 contains 15 residues. Trimming took off 3 bases at V and 0 bases at J, with 9 bases between the two ends. In germline, CDR1 is MDHEN, CDR2 SYDVKM.

The table lists this clonotype with a few counts. This chain connects TRBV5-6 to TRBJ2-1, with 11 bases aligning to TRBD2. With V trimmed by 0 bases and J by 15 bases, 35 bases remained unmatched. The CDR3 covers 23 residues. CDR1 and CDR2 from the germline V gene are SGHDT and YYEEEE. Here the CDR3 reads CASSLEYRVEYTYDVAGGEVMFF. Here the CDR3 DNA reads TGTGCCAGCAGCTTGGAATACAGGGTGGAATATACTTACGACGTAGCGGGAGGGGAGGTCATGTTCTTC.

A few counts support this clonotype. The V gene is TRBV20-1, the J gene TRBJ2-1, with 9 bases that match TRBD2. Germline CDR1 is DFQATT and CDR2 is SNEGSKA (reference sequence). The junction had 8 bases not matched to a gene; V was cut back by 5 bases and J by 6 bases. This CDR3 region has 14 residues. The CDR3 DNA reads TGCAGTGCTCCTCGTAGCGGGAGCCGCAATGAGCAGTTCTTC. Translated, it gives CSAPRSGSRNEQFF.

The chain carries TRBV20-1 and TRBJ2-5; TRBD2 is a possible D gene (6 bases). There are 16 residues in the CDR3. CDR1 is DFQATT, CDR2 SNEGSKA, per germline (reference sequence). Trimming took off 8 bases at V and 4 bases at J, with 26 bases between the two ends. The CDR3 region has the DNA TGCAGTTCTTTGGGGGGTGGGGGAGGCCCGCGAGAGACCCAGTACTTC. Protein sequence: CSSLGGGGGPRETQYF.

This clonotype was detected ten times or more. This chain uses TRBV7-9 with TRBJ2-3, with 7 nucleotides matching TRBD2. Trimming took 4 bases from V and 2 from J; bases not matched to a gene: 9. The CDR3 has 16 amino acids. In germline, CDR1 is SEHNR, CDR2 FQNEAQ (reference sequence). The CDR3 reads CASSSRHSGSTDTQYF. DNA of the CDR3: TGTGCCAGCAGCTCTCGGCATAGCGGGTCCACAGATACGCAGTATTTT.

This clonotype was recorded many times. The rearrangement joins TRBV10-3 to TRBJ2-7; D may be TRBD1 or TRBD2 (5 bases each). The CDR3 length is 15 residues. Germline values: CDR1 ENHRY, CDR2 SYGVKD. V was cut by 3 bases and J by 2 bases, with 14 bases left in between. This CDR3 is CAISDGTLSPYEQYF. The CDR3 nucleotides read TGTGCCATCAGTGATGGGACCCTGAGCCCCTACGAGCAGTACTTC.

This clonotype was counted ten times or more. The chain links TRBV28 to TRBJ2-5, with D uncertain. CDR1 is MDHEN, CDR2 SYDVKM, per germline. The CDR3 sequence is 13 residues long. Trimming shortened V by 4 bases and J by 5 bases, and 11 bases separated the two germline ends. The CDR3 sequence: CASSSPARETQYF. The DNA of the CDR3 is TGTGCCAGCAGTTCCCCTGCGCGGGAGACCCAGTACTTC.

This clonotype was detected only a few times. The rearrangement uses TRBV10-3 and TRBJ2-7; D is possibly TRBD1 (5 bases). Germline V gene lookup returns CDR1 ENHRY and CDR2 SYGVKD. This CDR3 comprises 14 residues. V dropped 7 bases and J dropped 5 bases, with 18 bases sitting between them. The CDR3 DNA reads TGTGCCATCAACGCGAGGCAGACAGCCGACGAGCAGTACTTC. Translating gives CAINARQTADEQYF.

This clonotype came up many times. V is TRBV27 and J is TRBJ1-5; TRBD1 agrees at 8 bases. The trim removed 6 bases at V and 2 bases at J, leaving 9 bases unmatched. The CDR3 extends over 16 amino acids. Germline CDR1 is MNHEY and CDR2 is SMNVEV (reference sequence). CDR3 sequence: CASSKSGTGGNQPQHF. The CDR3 nucleotides are TGTGCCAGCAGCAAGTCCGGGACAGGTGGCAATCAGCCCCAGCATTTT.

This clonotype was counted between two and nine times. This CDR3 is CASSIQGINYGYTF. CDR3 nucleotide sequence: TGTGCCAGTAGTATACAGGGGATAAACTATGGCTACACCTTC. The chain combines TRBV19 with TRBJ1-2; TRBD1 is a possible D gene (6 bases). V lost 2 bases to trimming and J lost 2 bases, with 9 bases between them. Germline-derived CDR1 and CDR2 are LNHDA and SQIVND (reference sequence). The CDR3 totals 14 residues. The variable domain in full, completed from reference TRBV19 and TRBJ1-2, reads DGGITQSPKYLFRKEGQNVTLSCEQNLNHDAMYWYRQDPGQGLRLIYYSQIVNDFQKGDIAEGYSVSREKKESFPLTVTSAQKNPTAFYLCASSIQGINYGYTFGSGTRLTVV.

This clonotype was counted many times. J is TRBJ1-1 and V is TRBV24-1; no reliable D call. V lost 3 bases and J lost 2, with 3 bases in between. The germline V gene encodes CDR1 KGHDR and CDR2 SFDVKD. CDR3 length: 12 residues. Here the CDR3 reads CATSDGNTEAFF. The CDR3 nucleotides are TGTGCCACCAGTGATGGAAACACTGAAGCTTTCTTT.

The V gene is TRBV19, the J gene TRBJ2-7, with a possible D match to TRBD2 (6 bases). V dropped 3 bases and J dropped 1 base, with 7 bases sitting between them. The CDR3 extends over 13 amino acids. Germline values: CDR1 LNHDA, CDR2 SQIVND (reference sequence). DNA of the CDR3: TGTGCCAGTAGTATCGGGGGATCCTACGAGCAGTACTTC. Amino acid sequence: CASSIGGSYEQYF.

This chain links TRBV18 with TRBJ2-6, with no clear D. The CDR3 length is 18 residues. Germline assignment: CDR1 KGHSH and CDR2 LQKENI. The germline V and J ends were trimmed by 6 bases and 2 bases, with 20 bases remaining between them. DNA for the CDR3: TGTGCCAGCTCCTCGGCGAGCCTTGCCCTCACTGGGGCCAACGTCCTGACTTTC. It codes for CASSSASLALTGANVLTF.

In this sample, this clonotype turned up many times. This chain joins TRBV30 and TRBJ2-5, with 9 bases that match TRBD2. The CDR3 runs 14 residues. Trimming removed 6 bases from V and 5 bases from J; junction bases left unmatched: 10. Germline CDR1 reads GTSNPN; CDR2 reads SVGIG (reference sequence). The CDR3, as DNA: TGTGCCTGCAAATTAGCGGGAGTGCCGGAGACCCAGTACTTC. Protein product: CACKLAGVPETQYF.

This clonotype appeared many times. The rearrangement links TRBV27 to TRBJ1-2, with unresolved D. With 8 bases removed from V and 7 bases from J, the gap between germline ends came to 20 bases. The germline V gene encodes CDR1 MNHEY and CDR2 SMNVEV (reference sequence). This CDR3 contains 14 residues. CDR3: CASRRSPGVGGYTF. DNA of the CDR3: TGTGCCAGCCGGAGGTCCCCCGGAGTTGGTGGCTACACCTTC.

This clonotype turned up a few times. V and J are TRBV12-3 or TRBV12-4 and TRBJ1-2; 12 bases fit TRBD1. V trimming: 2 bases; J trimming: 7 bases; junction bases outside the gene matches: 8. The CDR3 length is 16 residues. CDR3 loop: CASSLRGTGGKGGYTF. The DNA for the CDR3 is TGTGCCAGCAGTTTACGTGGGACAGGGGGCAAGGGTGGCTACACCTTC.

In its sample, this clonotype was seen many times. The chain uses TRBV29-1 and TRBJ2-7; D tentatively fits TRBD1 or TRBD2 (5 bases each). Germline assignment: CDR1 SQVTM and CDR2 ANQGSEA. The CDR3 spans 13 residues. The ends were cut back, 4 bases at V and 2 bases at J, with 12 bases in the middle. The CDR3 region has the DNA TGCAGCGTTGTAGTCCCGGGACCCTACGAGCAGTACTTC. It is translated as CSVVVPGPYEQYF.

In its sample, this clonotype was seen many times. The chain recombines TRBV3-1 with TRBJ2-1; 7 bases line up with TRBD2. J lost 1 base, V lost 4 bases, and 1 base had no gene match. Germline V lookup: CDR1 LGHDT, CDR2 YNNKEL (reference sequence). This CDR3 is built from 14 residues. The CDR3 protein is CASSRTRSYNEQFF. CDR3 nucleotide sequence: TGTGCCAGCAGCCGGACTAGATCCTACAATGAGCAGTTCTTC.

This clonotype was seen many times. This chain connects TRBV10-3 to TRBJ1-1, with 9 bases identical to TRBD1. J gave up 3 bases and V 6 bases, and 8 bases lay outside the gene matches. CDR3 size: 15 residues. Germline CDR1 is ENHRY and CDR2 is SYGVKD. The CDR3 region is CAISPGQGGYTEAFF. The CDR3 DNA is TGTGCCATCAGCCCGGGACAGGGAGGGTACACTGAAGCTTTCTTT.